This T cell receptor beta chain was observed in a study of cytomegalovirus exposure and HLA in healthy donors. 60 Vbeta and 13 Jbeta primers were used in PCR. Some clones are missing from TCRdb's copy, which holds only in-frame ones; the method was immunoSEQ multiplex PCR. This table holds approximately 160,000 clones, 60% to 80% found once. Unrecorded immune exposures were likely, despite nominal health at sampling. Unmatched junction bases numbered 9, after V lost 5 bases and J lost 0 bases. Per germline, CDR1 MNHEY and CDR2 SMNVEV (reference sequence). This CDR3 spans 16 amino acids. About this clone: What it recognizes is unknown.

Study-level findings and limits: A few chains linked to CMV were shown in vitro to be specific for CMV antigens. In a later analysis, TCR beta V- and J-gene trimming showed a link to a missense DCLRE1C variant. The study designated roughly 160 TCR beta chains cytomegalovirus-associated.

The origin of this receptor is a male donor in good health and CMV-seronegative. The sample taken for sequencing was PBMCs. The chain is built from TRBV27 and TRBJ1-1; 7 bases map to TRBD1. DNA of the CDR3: TGTGCCAGCAGTCTCCGGGACAGTTATATGAACACTGAAGCTTTCTTT. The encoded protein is CASSLRDSYMNTEAFF.